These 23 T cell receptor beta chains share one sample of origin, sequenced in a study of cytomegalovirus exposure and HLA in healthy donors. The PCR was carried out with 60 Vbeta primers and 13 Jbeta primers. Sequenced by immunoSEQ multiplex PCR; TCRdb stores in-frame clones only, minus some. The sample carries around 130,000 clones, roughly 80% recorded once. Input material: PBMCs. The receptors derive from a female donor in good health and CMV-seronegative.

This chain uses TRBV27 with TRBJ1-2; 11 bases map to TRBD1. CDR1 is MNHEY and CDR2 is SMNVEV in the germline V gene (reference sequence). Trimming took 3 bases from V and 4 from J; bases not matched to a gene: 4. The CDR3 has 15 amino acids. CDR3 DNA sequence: TGTGCCAGCAGTTTCAAGGACAGGGGGCCCTATGGCTACACCTTC. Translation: CASSFKDRGPYGYTF.

The CDR3 DNA reads TGCGCCAGCAGCCATTCGCTAGCGGGAGTCCAATACAATGAGCAGTTCTTC. This translates into CASSHSLAGVQYNEQFF. The rearrangement links TRBV4-1 to TRBJ2-1; 10 nucleotides align to TRBD2. The length of the CDR3 is 17 residues. The germline V gene has CDR1 MGHRA and CDR2 YSYEKL. The ends lost 3 bases at V and 4 bases at J; junction bases unmatched: 9.

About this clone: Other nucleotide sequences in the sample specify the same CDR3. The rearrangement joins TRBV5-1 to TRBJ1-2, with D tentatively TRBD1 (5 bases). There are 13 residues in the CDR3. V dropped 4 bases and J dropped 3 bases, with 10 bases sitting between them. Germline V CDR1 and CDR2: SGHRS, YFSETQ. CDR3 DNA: TGCGCCAGCAGCCCCGGGGGGGACTATGGCTACACCTTC. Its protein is CASSPGGDYGYTF.

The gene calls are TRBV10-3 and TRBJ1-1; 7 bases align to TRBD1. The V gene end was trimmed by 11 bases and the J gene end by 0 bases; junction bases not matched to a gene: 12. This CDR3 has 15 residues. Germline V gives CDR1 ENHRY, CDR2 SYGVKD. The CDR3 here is CASIDRAPMNTEAFF. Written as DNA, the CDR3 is TGTGCCTCAATTGACAGGGCCCCCATGAACACTGAAGCTTTCTTT.

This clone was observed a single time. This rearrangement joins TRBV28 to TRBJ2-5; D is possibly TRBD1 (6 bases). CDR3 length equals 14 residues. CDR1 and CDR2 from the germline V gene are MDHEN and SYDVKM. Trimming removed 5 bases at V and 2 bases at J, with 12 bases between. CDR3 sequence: CASSPRGQQETQYF. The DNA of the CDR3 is TGTGCCAGCAGTCCCAGGGGTCAACAAGAGACCCAGTACTTC.

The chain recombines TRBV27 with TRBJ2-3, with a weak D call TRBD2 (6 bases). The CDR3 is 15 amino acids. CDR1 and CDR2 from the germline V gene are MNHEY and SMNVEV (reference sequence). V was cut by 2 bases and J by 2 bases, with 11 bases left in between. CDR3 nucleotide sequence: TGTGCCAGCAGTTTAGGGCGCGGGACCACAGATACGCAGTATTTT. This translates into CASSLGRGTTDTQYF.

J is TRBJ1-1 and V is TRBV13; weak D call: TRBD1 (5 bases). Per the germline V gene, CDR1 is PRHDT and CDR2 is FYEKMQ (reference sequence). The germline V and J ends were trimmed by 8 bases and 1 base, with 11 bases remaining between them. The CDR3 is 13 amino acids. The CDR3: CASLKGENTEAFF. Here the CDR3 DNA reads TGTGCCAGCTTAAAAGGGGAGAACACTGAAGCTTTCTTT.

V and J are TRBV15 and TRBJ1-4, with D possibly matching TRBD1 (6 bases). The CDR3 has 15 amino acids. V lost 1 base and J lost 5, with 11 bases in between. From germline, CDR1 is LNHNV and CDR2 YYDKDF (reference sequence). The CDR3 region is CATSRAGTRNEKLFF. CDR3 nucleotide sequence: TGTGCCACCAGCAGAGCCGGGACAAGGAATGAAAAACTGTTTTTT.

In DNA, the CDR3 is TGCGCCAGCAGCCAAGGGCGGCCAAAAGGAGGGAGCAATCAGCCCCAGCATTTT. Its translation is CASSQGRPKGGSNQPQHF. The chain links TRBV4-1 to TRBJ1-5; the D is unclear. Germline CDR1 MGHRA, CDR2 YSYEKL. Trimming shortened V by 1 base and J by 1 base, and 17 bases separated the two germline ends. The CDR3 is made up of 18 amino acids.

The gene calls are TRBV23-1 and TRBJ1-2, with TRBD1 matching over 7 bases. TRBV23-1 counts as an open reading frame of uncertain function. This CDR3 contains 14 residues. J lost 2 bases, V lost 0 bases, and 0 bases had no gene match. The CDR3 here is CASSQSTGNYGYTF. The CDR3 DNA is TGCGCCAGCAGTCAATCGACAGGGAACTATGGCTACACCTTC.

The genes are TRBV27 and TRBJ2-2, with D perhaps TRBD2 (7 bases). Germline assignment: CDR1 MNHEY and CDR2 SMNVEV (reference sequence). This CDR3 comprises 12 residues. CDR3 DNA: TGTGCGACTAGGGGGGGGACCGGGGAGCTGTTTTTT. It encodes CATRGGTGELFF.

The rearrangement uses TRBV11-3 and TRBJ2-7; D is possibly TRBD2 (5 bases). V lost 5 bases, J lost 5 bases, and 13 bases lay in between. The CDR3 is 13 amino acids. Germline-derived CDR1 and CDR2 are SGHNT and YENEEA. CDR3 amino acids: CASSGGPINEQYF. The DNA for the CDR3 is TGTGCCAGCAGCGGAGGTCCCATCAACGAGCAGTACTTC.

The CDR3 sequence: CASGLGGRETQYF. Here the CDR3 DNA reads TGTGCTAGTGGTTTGGGCGGGCGGGAGACCCAGTACTTC. The V and J genes are TRBV12-5 and TRBJ2-5; possibly TRBD2 for D (5 bases). Germline V gene sequence: CDR1 LGHNT, CDR2 FRNRAP. This CDR3 has 13 residues. The V and J ends lost 1 base and 5 bases respectively, with 8 bases between them.

The CDR3 nucleotides read TGTGCCATCAGTGGTGGACAGGGCGATGAGCAGTTCTTC. This codes for CAISGGQGDEQFF. The V gene is TRBV10-3, the J gene TRBJ2-1; the match to TRBD1 covers 8 bases. V shed 4 bases and J 8 bases; nucleotides not matched to a gene: 4. The length of the CDR3 is 13 residues. The V gene's germline CDR1 is ENHRY and CDR2 SYGVKD.

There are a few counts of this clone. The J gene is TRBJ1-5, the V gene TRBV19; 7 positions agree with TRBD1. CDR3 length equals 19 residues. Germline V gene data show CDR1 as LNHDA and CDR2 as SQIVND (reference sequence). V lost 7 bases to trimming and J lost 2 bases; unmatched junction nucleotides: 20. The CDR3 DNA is TGTGCCAGTACCCTTTCAGGGGGAAGGGTTCGTTTGGGCAATCAGCCCCAGCATTTT. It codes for CASTLSGGRVRLGNQPQHF.

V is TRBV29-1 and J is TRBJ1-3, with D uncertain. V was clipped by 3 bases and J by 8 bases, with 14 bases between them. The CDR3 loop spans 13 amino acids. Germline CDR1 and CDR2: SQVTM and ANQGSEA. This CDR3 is CSVDSDSRDTIYF. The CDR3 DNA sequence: TGCAGCGTTGATTCCGATTCGAGAGACACCATATATTTT.

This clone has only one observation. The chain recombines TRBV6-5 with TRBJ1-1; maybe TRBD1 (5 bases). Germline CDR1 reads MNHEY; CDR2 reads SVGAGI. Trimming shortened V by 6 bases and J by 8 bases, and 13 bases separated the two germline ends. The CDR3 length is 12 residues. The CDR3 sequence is CASSDRGLEAFF. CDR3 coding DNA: TGTGCCAGCAGCGACCGGGGACTCGAAGCTTTCTTT.

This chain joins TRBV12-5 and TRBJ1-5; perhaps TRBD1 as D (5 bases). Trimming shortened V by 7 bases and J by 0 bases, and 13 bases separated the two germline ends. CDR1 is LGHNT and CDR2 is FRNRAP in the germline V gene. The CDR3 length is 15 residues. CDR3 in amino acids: CASAADIYSNQPQHF. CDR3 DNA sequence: TGTGCTAGTGCCGCGGACATTTATAGCAATCAGCCCCAGCATTTT.

For the CDR3, the DNA is TGTGCCAGCAGTGAGACTAGCGGGATTGAGACCCAGTACTTC. Amino acids: CASSETSGIETQYF. The chain links TRBV2 to TRBJ2-5, with 11 bases that match TRBD2. Per germline, CDR1 SNHLY and CDR2 FYNNEI. V lost 3 bases to trimming and J lost 5 bases; unmatched junction nucleotides: 2. The CDR3 sequence is 14 residues long.

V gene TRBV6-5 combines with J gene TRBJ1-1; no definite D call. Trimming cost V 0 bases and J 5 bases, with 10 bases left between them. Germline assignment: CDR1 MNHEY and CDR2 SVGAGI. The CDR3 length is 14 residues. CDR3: CASSYSRSETEAFF. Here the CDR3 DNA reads TGTGCCAGCAGTTACTCCCGGAGTGAAACTGAAGCTTTCTTT.

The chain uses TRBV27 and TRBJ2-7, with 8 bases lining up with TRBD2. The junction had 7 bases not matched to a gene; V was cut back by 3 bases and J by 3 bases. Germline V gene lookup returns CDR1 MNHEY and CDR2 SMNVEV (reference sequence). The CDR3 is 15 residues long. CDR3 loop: CASSFATSGYYEQYF. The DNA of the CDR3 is TGTGCCAGCAGTTTTGCTACTAGCGGATACTACGAGCAGTACTTC.

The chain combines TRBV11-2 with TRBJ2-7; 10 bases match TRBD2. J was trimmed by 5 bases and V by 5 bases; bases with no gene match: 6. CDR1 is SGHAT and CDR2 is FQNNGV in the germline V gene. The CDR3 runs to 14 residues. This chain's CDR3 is CASSQGLAIDEQYF. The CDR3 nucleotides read TGTGCCAGCAGCCAGGGACTAGCGATCGACGAGCAGTACTTC.

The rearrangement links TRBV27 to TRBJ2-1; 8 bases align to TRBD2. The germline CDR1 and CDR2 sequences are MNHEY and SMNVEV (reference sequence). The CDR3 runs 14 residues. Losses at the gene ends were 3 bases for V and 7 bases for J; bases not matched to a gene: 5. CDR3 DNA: TGTGCCAGCAGTTTCTCGGGAGGGGGAAATGAGCAGTTCTTC. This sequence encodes CASSFSGGGNEQFF.